This TCR beta chain appears in the sequencing data of a study of T cells after yellow fever vaccination. This clonotype came up a few times. Template switching by 5'RACE produced TCR cDNA, adding a universal primer site and UMIs. One entry per CDR3 protein results from TCRdb running MiXCR on the 5' RACE reads. This sample yields 250,000 to 300,000 distinct CDR3 sequences, of which roughly 13% are seen a single time; about 0.51% belongs to the top ten. V was clipped by 5 bases and J by 7 bases, with 12 bases between them. CDR3 size: 13 residues. The germline gives CDR1 SGHNT, CDR2 YENEEA. Sequences were derived from CD4+ T cells sorted from PBMCs, sampled 45 days after the yellow fever booster vaccination. This sequence originates from a man aged 25-45 years who received the YFV17D yellow fever vaccine. The chain is built from TRBV11-3 and TRBJ2-1; D may be TRBD1 (6 bases). CDR3 bases: TGTGCCAGCAGCCAAGGGGGTCCTAATGAGCAGTTCTTC. Protein: CASSQGGPNEQFF.